Below, 32 T cell receptor beta chains from the same sample are listed, as sequenced in a study of cytomegalovirus exposure and HLA in healthy donors. Primers included in the PCR were 60 Vbeta and 13 Jbeta primers. Sequenced by immunoSEQ multiplex PCR; TCRdb stores in-frame clones only, minus some. This repertoire shows around 200,000 clones, 79% found once; its top ten account for less than 2%. The sequencing input was PBMCs. Receptors originate from a woman under 30 in good health and CMV-seronegative.

The rearrangement joins TRBV5-5 to TRBJ2-5; D call uncertain. The V gene lost 0 bases and the J gene lost 4 bases, with 16 bases spanning the gap. Germline values: CDR1 SGHKS, CDR2 YYEKEE (reference sequence). CDR3 length equals 16 residues. For the CDR3, the DNA is TGTGCCAGCAGCTTGGGAGAGTTTGCCCGACTAGAGACCCAGTACTTC. Its protein product is CASSLGEFARLETQYF.

This chain connects TRBV11-2 to TRBJ2-7, with 8 bases aligning to TRBD2. Germline V gene lookup returns CDR1 SGHAT and CDR2 FQNNGV. The CDR3 covers 18 residues. V dropped 4 bases and J dropped 2; count of bases not matched to a gene: 16. The CDR3 bases are TGTGCCAGCAGCTATATGCTAGCGGGTACAATTAGGGCCTACGAGCAGTACTTC. Protein: CASSYMLAGTIRAYEQYF.

The CDR3 loop reads CASSYGGGGTDTQYF. The CDR3 DNA reads TGTGCCAGCAGTTACGGTGGGGGGGGCACAGATACGCAGTATTTT. The chain employs TRBV6-5 and TRBJ2-3, with TRBD2 identical over 7 bases. The CDR3 totals 15 residues. Germline lookup yields CDR1 MNHEY and CDR2 SVGAGI. The V segment lost 2 bases and the J segment 1 base; nucleotides outside the gene matches: 3.

The genes are TRBV2 and TRBJ1-1; D ambiguous. CDR3 length: 13 residues. V lost 8 bases to trimming and J lost 0 bases, with 10 bases between them. The germline gives CDR1 SNHLY, CDR2 FYNNEI. The CDR3 sequence: CASGRDMNTEAFF. The CDR3 region has the DNA TGTGCCAGCGGGAGGGATATGAACACTGAAGCTTTCTTT.

This chain connects TRBV19 to TRBJ1-5; D unclear. CDR3 size: 12 residues. Germline V gene lookup returns CDR1 LNHDA and CDR2 SQIVND (reference sequence). V was trimmed by 10 bases and J by 4 bases, leaving 11 bases between them. The CDR3 loop is CATSVGNQPQHF. CDR3 DNA sequence: TGTGCCACCAGCGTAGGTAATCAGCCCCAGCATTTT. The complete variable domain, with remaining parts taken from reference TRBV19 and TRBJ1-5, reads DGGITQSPKYLFRKEGQNVTLSCEQNLNHDAMYWYRQDPGQGLRLIYYSQIVNDFQKGDIAEGYSVSREKKESFPLTVTSAQKNPTAFYLCATSVGNQPQHFGDGTRLSIL.

The rearrangement links TRBV5-5 to TRBJ2-5, with unresolved D. The germline V and J ends were trimmed by 2 bases and 2 bases, with 7 bases remaining between them. Per the germline V gene, CDR1 is SGHKS and CDR2 is YYEKEE (reference sequence). The CDR3 sequence is 13 residues long. As DNA, the CDR3 is TGTGCCAGCAGCTTTTCGGGTCAAGAGACCCAGTACTTC. Protein: CASSFSGQETQYF.

The chain joins TRBV7-3 to TRBJ2-1, with 10 bases lining up with TRBD2. The CDR3 has 15 amino acids. Trimming removed 5 bases from V and 5 bases from J; junction bases left unmatched: 6. Germline V gene sequence: CDR1 SGHTA, CDR2 FQGTGA. The CDR3 sequence: CASSLIAGGDNEQFF. The CDR3 bases are TGTGCCAGCAGCCTAATAGCGGGGGGCGACAATGAGCAGTTCTTC. Full variable domain (outside the CDR3, taken from reference TRBV7-3 and TRBJ2-1): GAGVSQTPSNKVTEKGKYVELRCDPISGHTALYWYRQSLGQGPEFLIYFQGTGAADDSGLPNDRFFAVRPEGSVSTLKIQRTERGDSAVYLCASSLIAGGDNEQFFGPGTRLTVL.

The rearrangement uses TRBV19 and TRBJ2-6, with 12 positions matching TRBD1. The junction had 5 bases not matched to a gene; V was cut back by 5 bases and J by 0 bases. This CDR3 region has 18 residues. Germline V gives CDR1 LNHDA, CDR2 SQIVND (reference sequence). The CDR3 DNA follows: TGTGCCAGTAGTCCAGGGACAGGGGGCGGCTCTGGGGCCAACGTCCTGACTTTC. Protein product: CASSPGTGGGSGANVLTF.

The J gene is TRBJ1-5, the V gene TRBV19; TRBD1 agrees at 7 bases. V dropped 7 bases and J dropped 3; count of bases not matched to a gene: 6. CDR3 length: 14 amino acids. Germline V lookup: CDR1 LNHDA, CDR2 SQIVND (reference sequence). The CDR3 sequence: CASNHDRDNQPQHF. CDR3 DNA: TGTGCCAGTAACCACGACAGGGACAATCAGCCCCAGCATTTT.

The V and J genes are TRBV27 and TRBJ1-1, with a tentative D call TRBD1 (5 bases). In germline, CDR1 is MNHEY, CDR2 SMNVEV (reference sequence). The germline V and J ends were trimmed by 5 bases and 1 base, with 11 bases remaining between them. This CDR3 has 14 amino acids. CDR3 in DNA: TGTGCCAGCAGTGCGACAGAGTCGAACACTGAAGCTTTCTTT. It specifies CASSATESNTEAFF.

This sequence joins TRBV28 and TRBJ2-7, with TRBD1 matching 9 bases. The CDR3 runs to 16 residues. In germline, CDR1 is MDHEN, CDR2 SYDVKM. V trimming: 5 bases; J trimming: 2 bases; junction bases outside the gene matches: 10. The CDR3 nucleotides are TGTGCCAGCAGTAGTAAAACCGGGACAGGGCCCTACGAGCAGTACTTC. This translates into CASSSKTGTGPYEQYF.

The rearrangement uses TRBV4-1 and TRBJ2-7; 7 nucleotides match TRBD2. The ends lost 0 bases at V and 0 bases at J; junction bases unmatched: 5. Germline values: CDR1 MGHRA, CDR2 YSYEKL. The CDR3 covers 16 residues. The CDR3 nucleotides read TGCGCCAGCAGCCAAGATTGGGGGGGGGACTCCTACGAGCAGTACTTC. Its protein is CASSQDWGGDSYEQYF.

This chain links TRBV11-3 with TRBJ2-7, with D possibly matching TRBD2 (6 bases). The germline V gene encodes CDR1 SGHNT and CDR2 YENEEA. The CDR3 sequence is 14 residues long. The germline V and J ends were trimmed by 5 bases and 2 bases, with 13 bases remaining between them. The CDR3 bases are TGTGCCAGCAGCCCAGCGGGCGCTCCCTACGAGCAGTACTTC. It is translated as CASSPAGAPYEQYF.

The chain combines TRBV14 with TRBJ2-1; 8 bases fit TRBD2. The CDR3 is 18 amino acids. Germline V gives CDR1 SGHDN, CDR2 FVKESK. V lost 0 bases and J lost 0; bases outside the gene matches: 7. In DNA, the CDR3 is TGTGCCAGCAGCCAAGATCCCAGCGGGGGTAGCTCCTACAATGAGCAGTTCTTC. Translated, it gives CASSQDPSGGSSYNEQFF.

The rearrangement uses TRBV9 and TRBJ2-1; weak D call: TRBD2 (5 bases). Germline assignment: CDR1 SGDLS and CDR2 YYNGEE. CDR3 length equals 15 residues. The V and J ends lost 0 bases and 6 bases respectively, with 13 bases between them. CDR3 in amino acids: CASSVGGESGNEQFF. The CDR3 DNA follows: TGTGCCAGCAGCGTAGGGGGTGAAAGCGGCAATGAGCAGTTCTTC.

In regard to this clone: Compared with germline, one end of the junction differs, possibly owing to a read error. The J gene is TRBJ2-2, the V gene TRBV7-8, with TRBD2 as a possible D gene (5 bases). Germline V gives CDR1 SGHVS, CDR2 FQNEAQ. CDR3 size: 17 residues. This CDR3 is CASSLSSRQKEHRGAVF. The CDR3 DNA reads as TGTGCCAGCAGCTTATCGTCCCGGCAGAAAGAACACCGGGGAGCTGTTTTT.

This clone came up once. This chain links TRBV5-4 with TRBJ2-1; no clear D gene. The CDR3 is 13 residues long. The V gene lost 3 bases and the J gene lost 2 bases, with 6 bases spanning the gap. In germline, CDR1 is SGHNT, CDR2 YYREEE (reference sequence). CDR3 sequence: CASSWAAYNEQFF. CDR3 sequence (DNA): TGTGCCAGCAGCTGGGCTGCCTACAATGAGCAGTTCTTC.

This chain joins TRBV6-6 and TRBJ1-1; the D is unclear. CDR3 length: 13 amino acids. V lost 2 bases, J lost 4 bases, and 8 bases lay in between. Germline V gene data show CDR1 as MNHNY and CDR2 as SVGAGI (reference sequence). CDR3 amino acids: CASSYQALTEAFF. The CDR3 DNA sequence: TGTGCCAGCAGTTACCAGGCCCTCACTGAAGCTTTCTTT.

This chain links TRBV5-4 with TRBJ2-3; the D gene is possibly TRBD2 (6 bases). The germline V gene has CDR1 SGHNT and CDR2 YYREEE (reference sequence). V was clipped by 3 bases and J by 2 bases, with 10 bases between them. The CDR3 has 14 residues. The CDR3 DNA follows: TGTGCCAGCAGCTCCAGGACTACCACAGATACGCAGTATTTT. It yields the protein CASSSRTTTDTQYF. The full variable domain, with the rest looked up from reference TRBV5-4 and TRBJ2-3, is ETGVTQSPTHLIKTRGQQVTLRCSSQSGHNTVSWYQQALGQGPQFIFQYYREEENGRGNFPPRFSGLQFPNYSSELNVNALELDDSALYLCASSSRTTTDTQYFGPGTRLTVL.

This chain connects TRBV4-1 to TRBJ1-1; possibly TRBD1 for D (6 bases). Germline V CDR1 and CDR2: MGHRA, YSYEKL. The CDR3 runs 13 residues. V lost 1 base to trimming and J lost 9 bases, with 12 bases between them. Here the CDR3 DNA reads TGCGCCAGCAGCCAAGGGGAGGGGGGGAAAGCTTTCTTT. Amino acid sequence: CASSQGEGGKAFF.

The V and J genes are TRBV19 and TRBJ2-7, with 7 bases that match TRBD1. The CDR3 contains 13 residues. V trimming: 5 bases; J trimming: 4 bases; junction bases outside the gene matches: 5. The V gene's germline CDR1 is LNHDA and CDR2 SQIVND (reference sequence). The DNA of the CDR3 is TGTGCCAGTAGTGACACAGGGGTTTACGAGCAGTACTTC. Protein product: CASSDTGVYEQYF. Together with reference TRBV19 and TRBJ2-7, the CDR3 gives the full variable domain: DGGITQSPKYLFRKEGQNVTLSCEQNLNHDAMYWYRQDPGQGLRLIYYSQIVNDFQKGDIAEGYSVSREKKESFPLTVTSAQKNPTAFYLCASSDTGVYEQYFGPGTRLTVT.

The J gene is TRBJ2-1, the V gene TRBV27; TRBD2 aligns across 14 bases. The CDR3 is 18 amino acids. Germline V CDR1 and CDR2: MNHEY, SMNVEV (reference sequence). The trim removed 5 bases at V and 4 bases at J, leaving 10 bases unmatched. The DNA for the CDR3 is TGTGCCAGCAGTCTGTCGACTAGCGGGGGGGCGAGATACAATGAGCAGTTCTTC. It encodes CASSLSTSGGARYNEQFF.

This clone has a handful of counts. The chain recombines TRBV5-1 with TRBJ1-4; perhaps TRBD1 as D (6 bases). The germline gives CDR1 SGHRS, CDR2 YFSETQ. The CDR3 is 16 residues long. V was trimmed by 4 bases and J by 0 bases, leaving 13 bases between them. The CDR3 is CASSPRTASTNEKLFF. The CDR3 DNA reads as TGCGCCAGCAGCCCGCGGACAGCTTCAACTAATGAAAAACTGTTTTTT.

The genes are TRBV28 and TRBJ2-7, with 14 positions matching TRBD2. The junction had 17 bases not matched to a gene; V was cut back by 5 bases and J by 2 bases. The CDR3 totals 20 residues. Germline-derived CDR1 and CDR2 are MDHEN and SYDVKM. The CDR3 nucleotides read TGTGCCAGCAGTCCGACCCGGACTAGCGGGGGGTTGATGCTAACCTACGAGCAGTACTTC. This translates into CASSPTRTSGGLMLTYEQYF. The variable domain in full, with the rest retrieved from reference TRBV28 and TRBJ2-7, is DVKVTQSSRYLVKRTGEKVFLECVQDMDHENMFWYRQDPGLGLRLIYFSYDVKMKEKGDIPEGYSVSREKKERFSLILESASTNQTSMYLCASSPTRTSGGLMLTYEQYFGPGTRLTVT.

The chain employs TRBV18 and TRBJ2-1; 9 bases agree with TRBD1. There are 17 residues in the CDR3. Trimming at V came to 3 bases and at J to 5 bases, leaving 11 bases not matched to a gene. The germline CDR1 and CDR2 sequences are KGHSH and LQKENI. The CDR3 region has the DNA TGTGCCAGCTCACCCACGACCGGGACAGGGAAAGACAATGAGCAGTTCTTC. Residues: CASSPTTGTGKDNEQFF.

V gene TRBV5-1 combines with J gene TRBJ2-7; D may be TRBD2 (6 bases). CDR3 length: 14 residues. Trimming stripped 6 bases from V and 2 bases from J, with 15 bases between. Germline V gene sequence: CDR1 SGHRS, CDR2 YFSETQ. As DNA, the CDR3 is TGCGCCAGCACCGGGGACTTCTCTACCTACGAGCAGTACTTC. It codes for CASTGDFSTYEQYF.

The chain has TRBV6-1 and TRBJ2-7; no definite D call. The V gene's germline CDR1 is MNHNS and CDR2 SASEGT. The CDR3 extends over 14 amino acids. The germline V and J ends were trimmed by 3 bases and 0 bases, with 9 bases remaining between them. CDR3 sequence reads: CASSDRLLSYEQYF. As DNA, the CDR3 is TGTGCCAGCAGTGACAGGCTCCTCTCCTACGAGCAGTACTTC.

This clone is a singleton in its sample. This chain connects TRBV28 to TRBJ1-5; D is ambiguous. Germline CDR1 is MDHEN and CDR2 is SYDVKM. CDR3 size: 16 residues. V shed 1 base and J shed 4 bases, with 14 bases lying between them. CDR3 in amino acids: CASSLSGMRANQPQHF. The CDR3 DNA sequence: TGTGCCAGCAGTTTATCAGGCATGCGTGCAAATCAGCCCCAGCATTTT.

The genes are TRBV5-1 and TRBJ1-1; TRBD1 agrees at 8 bases. The ends lost 4 bases at V and 3 bases at J; junction bases unmatched: 8. CDR3 length: 15 residues. The germline V gene encodes CDR1 SGHRS and CDR2 YFSETQ. CDR3 nucleotides: TGCGCCAGCAGCCCCACAGACAGGGGACACACTGAAGCTTTCTTT. This gives the protein CASSPTDRGHTEAFF. Combining the CDR3 with reference TRBV5-1 and TRBJ1-1 gives the whole variable domain KAGVTQTPRYLIKTRGQQVTLSCSPISGHRSVSWYQQTPGQGLQFLFEYFSETQRNKGNFPGRFSGRQFSNSRSEMNVSTLELGDSALYLCASSPTDRGHTEAFFGQGTRLTVV.

The V gene is TRBV30, the J gene TRBJ2-5; 10 nucleotides line up with TRBD1. Germline CDR1 reads GTSNPN; CDR2 reads SVGIG (reference sequence). The CDR3 is 14 residues long. Germline trimming cut 4 bases from V and 5 bases from J; bases unmatched to any gene: 7. Here the CDR3 DNA reads TGTGCCTGGACTGGGACAGGGGCGCAGGAGACCCAGTACTTC. Protein: CAWTGTGAQETQYF.

The chain uses TRBV7-6 and TRBJ1-4, with D perhaps matching TRBD1 (5 bases). Germline-derived CDR1 and CDR2 are SGHVS and FNYEAQ. With 5 bases removed from V and 0 bases from J, the gap between germline ends came to 16 bases. The length of the CDR3 is 17 residues. CDR3 amino acids: CASSRTGAHATNEKLFF. The CDR3 DNA reads as TGTGCCAGCAGCCGAACAGGAGCCCATGCAACTAATGAAAAACTGTTTTTT.

The chain combines TRBV2 with TRBJ2-7; D is perhaps TRBD1 (5 bases). Trimming cost V 7 bases and J 2 bases, with 12 bases left between them. This CDR3 contains 13 residues. Germline V gene sequence: CDR1 SNHLY, CDR2 FYNNEI. DNA for the CDR3: TGTGCCAGCATGGACGCGACAGCCTACGAGCAGTACTTC. Translating gives CASMDATAYEQYF.